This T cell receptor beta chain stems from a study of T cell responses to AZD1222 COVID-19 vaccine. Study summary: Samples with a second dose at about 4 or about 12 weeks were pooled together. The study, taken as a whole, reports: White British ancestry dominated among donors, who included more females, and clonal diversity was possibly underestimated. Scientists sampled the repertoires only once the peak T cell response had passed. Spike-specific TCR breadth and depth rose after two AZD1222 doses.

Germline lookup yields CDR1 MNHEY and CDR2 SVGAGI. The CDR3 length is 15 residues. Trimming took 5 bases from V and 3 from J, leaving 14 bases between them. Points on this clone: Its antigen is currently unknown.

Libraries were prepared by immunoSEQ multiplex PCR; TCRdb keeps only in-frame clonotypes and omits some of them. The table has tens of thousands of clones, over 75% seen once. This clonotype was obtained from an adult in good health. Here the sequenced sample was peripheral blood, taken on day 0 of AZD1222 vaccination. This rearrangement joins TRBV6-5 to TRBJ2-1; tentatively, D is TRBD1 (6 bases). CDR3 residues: CASSPGDRYYNEQFF. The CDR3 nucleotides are TGTGCCAGCAGTCCAGGGGACCGCTACTACAATGAGCAGTTCTTC.